This record looks at one TCR beta chain sequence and its context. Its binding antigen is unknown. No qualities accompany the bases; no much larger clone lies one base away. The identical CDR3 is also encoded by other nucleotide sequences in the sample. TRB sequencing was run on genomic DNA with either the immunoSEQ assay at survey resolution or the hsTCRB kit. The authors' pipeline ran thus. The immunoSEQ software handled the initial read processing, while the LymphoSeq R package was used for the repertoire analyses. For each TRB dataset, clonality was calculated as 1 minus normalized Shannon entropy, and the Gini coefficient was computed as well. To infer phenotypes in unsorted samples, TRB sequences from sorted subsets of the recipient or donor were mapped onto the unsorted samples of the same recipient. This immuneACCESS table, as held by TCRdb, lists in-frame sequences with V and J called but not all clones. Of the missing ones, under half trace to an unresolved V gene in checked studies; the others have no known cause. That table supplies the V and J calls and clone size; D and trimming were determined from the DNA. Counted in this sample were under 8,000 clones; roughly 94% of them appeared once. About 13% of the sample is held by the ten biggest clonotypes.

The data were obtained in a study of T cells after posttransplantation cyclophosphamide listed by TCRdb under 2016. With regard to the full study: Using TRB sequencing, the study followed how the T cell repertoire rebuilt after myeloablative bone marrow transplantation with posttransplantation cyclophosphamide given as GVHD prophylaxis. Samples from 35 PTCy-treated patients, along with samples from around 16 of their related bone marrow donors, underwent antigen receptor sequencing. Up to about 3 additional blood samples from 2 to 5.2 years after transplant were also TRB-sequenced in 3 patients, as was pretransplant blood from several patients. Blood from every one of the 30 to 40 PTCy patients who had 1-year posttransplant specimens underwent TRB sequencing. Public TRB sequences were queried against a database of over 3,600 sequences associated with responses to pathogens, tumor antigens, self-antigens and alloantigens. Because TRA and TRB clonality correlated tightly in roughly 10 samples, the subsequent TCR analyses were limited to TRB only. Paper-wide results and their limitations: Donor-recipient similarity was low at 1-2 months but rose over the first year, and later blood repertoires were often dominated by donor CD8+ memory clones. Across the approximately 42 patients, TRB clonality was highly associated with recipient CMV seropositivity and CMV reactivation, and diversity with PTCy was similar to that in the CNI/methotrexate controls. The TRB repertoires of T cells infiltrating skin or GI tract showed only limited overlap with the TRB repertoires of T cells in blood.

The junction carries 10 bases between V and J, which are trimmed by 4 bases and 4 bases respectively. The CDR3 spans 13 residues, from the cysteine through the phenylalanine. The read is trimmed to its CDR3 DNA, 39 bases read in frame from base 1. The germline V gene sets CDR1 to ENHRY and CDR2 to SYGVKD. The treatment or condition label, as the study defines it: high-dose cyclophosphamide on days +3 and +4 as single-agent GVHD prophylaxis. For conditioning, the PTCy patients got busulfan and fludarabine, then a related or unrelated marrow graft, followed by cyclophosphamide on days +3 and +4. PTCy-treated patients came from a prospective multi-institutional clinical trial. Peripheral blood and bone marrow mononuclear cells were isolated by Ficoll-Hypaque density centrifugation and were cryopreserved.

The rearranged chain carries TRBV10-3 and TRBJ1-1; TRBD1 is perhaps the D gene, given 5 matching bases. The clonotype originates from a female patient aged 50 to 65 who received an allogeneic stem cell transplant from a related donor, was CMV-positive, and had no GVHD. After a transplant, some of the T cells may come from the graft donor. The material was PBMCs, obtained 1404 days after allogeneic stem cell transplant with posttransplant cyclophosphamide. CDR3 reads: CAISGGGGTEAFF. The sequence in DNA is TGTGCCATCAGTGGGGGGGGTGGCACTGAAGCTTTCTTT.